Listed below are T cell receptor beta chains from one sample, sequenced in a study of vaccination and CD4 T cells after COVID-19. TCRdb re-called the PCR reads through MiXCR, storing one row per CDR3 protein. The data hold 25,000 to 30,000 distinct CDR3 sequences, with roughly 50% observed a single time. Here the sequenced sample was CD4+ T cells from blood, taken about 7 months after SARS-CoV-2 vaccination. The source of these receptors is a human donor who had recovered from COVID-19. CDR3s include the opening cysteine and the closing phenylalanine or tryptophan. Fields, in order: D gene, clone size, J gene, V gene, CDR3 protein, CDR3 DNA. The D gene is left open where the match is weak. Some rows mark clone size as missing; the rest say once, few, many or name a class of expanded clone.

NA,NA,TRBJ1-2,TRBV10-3,CAISEHLVYGYTF,TGTGCCATCAGTGAACACCTCGTCTATGGCTACACCTTC
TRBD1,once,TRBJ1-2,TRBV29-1,CSVDGQGFRNYGYTF,TGCAGCGTTGACGGACAGGGTTTTCGTAACTATGGCTACACCTTC
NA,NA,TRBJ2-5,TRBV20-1,CSAIRGGGTETQYF,TGCAGTGCTATTAGGGGAGGGGGAACGGAGACCCAGTACTTC
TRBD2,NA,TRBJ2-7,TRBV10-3,CAIRAGGTSNLRGYEQYF,TGTGCCATCAGAGCGGGAGGTACATCAAATCTTCGGGGCTACGAGCAGTACTTC
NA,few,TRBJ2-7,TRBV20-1,CSARSSSQEFEQYF,TGCAGTGCTAGATCGTCATCCCAGGAGTTCGAGCAGTACTTC
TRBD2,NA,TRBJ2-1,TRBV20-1,CSARDPLAGGPGDEQFF,TGCAGTGCTAGAGATCCACTAGCGGGAGGGCCGGGCGACGAGCAGTTCTTC
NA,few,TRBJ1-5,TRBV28,CASSVPTVLAATISNQPQHF,TGTGCCAGCAGTGTCCCGACGGTTTTAGCGGCAACGATAAGCAATCAGCCCCAGCATTTT
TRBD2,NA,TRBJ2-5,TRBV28,CASSLGGSGVETQYF,TGTGCCAGCAGTTTGGGCGGGAGTGGGGTAGAGACCCAGTACTTC
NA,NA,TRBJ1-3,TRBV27,CASSPDSGNTIYF,TGTGCCAGCAGTCCCGACTCTGGAAACACCATATATTTT
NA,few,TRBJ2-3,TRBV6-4,CASSEGTSTDTQYF,TGTGCCAGCAGTGAAGGGACTAGCACAGATACGCAGTATTTT
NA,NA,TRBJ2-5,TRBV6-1,CASSTDLRGETQYF,TGTGCCAGCAGTACCGACCTGAGAGGAGAGACCCAGTACTTC
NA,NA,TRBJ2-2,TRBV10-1,CASSEIVSGGTGELFF,TGCGCCAGCAGTGAGATTGTGTCCGGGGGCACCGGGGAGCTGTTTTTT
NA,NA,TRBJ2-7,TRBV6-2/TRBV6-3,CASSPIARYYEQYF,TGTGCCAGCTCCCCTATAGCGCGATACTACGAGCAGTACTTC
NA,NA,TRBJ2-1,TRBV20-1,CSARKDYNEQFF,TGCAGTGCTAGGAAGGACTACAATGAGCAGTTCTTC
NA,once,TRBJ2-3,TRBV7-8,CASGSADTQYF,TGTGCCAGCGGGAGTGCAGATACGCAGTATTTT
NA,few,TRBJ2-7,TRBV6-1,CASSNYEQYF,TGTGCCAGCAGCAACTACGAGCAGTACTTC
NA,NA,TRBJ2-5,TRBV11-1,CASSLEVAGGETQYF,TGTGCCAGCAGCTTAGAGGTGGCAGGAGGAGAGACCCAGTACTTC
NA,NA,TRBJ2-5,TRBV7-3,CASSLLAGETQYF,TGTGCCAGCAGCTTACTAGCTGGGGAGACCCAGTACTTC
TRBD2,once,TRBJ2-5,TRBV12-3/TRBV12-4,CASSLSLAGPQYF,TGTGCCAGCAGTTTATCACTAGCGGGGCCCCAGTACTTC
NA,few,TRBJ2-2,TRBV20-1,CSAKTNTGELFF,TGCAGTGCCAAGACAAACACCGGGGAGCTGTTTTTT
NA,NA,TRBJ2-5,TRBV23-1,CASIAGGQETQYF,TGCGCCAGCATTGCAGGCGGCCAAGAGACCCAGTACTTC
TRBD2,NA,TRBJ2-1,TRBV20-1,CSASVAGGWNEQFF,TGCAGTGCTAGTGTTGCGGGAGGGTGGAATGAGCAGTTCTTC
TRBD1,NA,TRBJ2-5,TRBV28,CASSWTGGLAETQYF,TGTGCCAGCAGTTGGACAGGGGGCTTAGCGGAGACCCAGTACTTC
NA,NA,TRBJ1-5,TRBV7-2,CASSPRTVFGQPQHF,TGTGCCAGCAGCCCCAGGACAGTTTTCGGGCAGCCCCAGCATTTT
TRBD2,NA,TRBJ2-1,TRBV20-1,CSAIHPAGGPRGQFF,TGCAGTGCTATCCACCCAGCGGGAGGCCCCAGGGGGCAGTTCTTC
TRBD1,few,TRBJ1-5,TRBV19,CASSDTGVGNQPQHF,TGTGCCAGTAGTGATACAGGGGTGGGCAATCAGCCCCAGCATTTT
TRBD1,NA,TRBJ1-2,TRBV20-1,CSASRDRGPYGYTF,TGCAGTGCTAGTAGGGACAGGGGGCCTTATGGCTACACCTTC
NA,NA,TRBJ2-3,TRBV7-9,CASSPGTRVRSDTQYF,TGTGCCAGCAGCCCTGGGACACGGGTTAGGTCAGATACGCAGTATTTT
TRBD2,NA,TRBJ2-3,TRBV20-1,CSALESGSGSSDTQYF,TGCAGTGCCCTTGAGTCAGGTAGCGGGAGCTCAGATACGCAGTATTTT
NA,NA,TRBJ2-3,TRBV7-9,CASSSWTTETYTDTQYF,TGTGCCAGCAGCAGCTGGACTACAGAAACTTACACAGATACGCAGTATTTT
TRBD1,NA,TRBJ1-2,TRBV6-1,CASSQQGDNYGYTF,TGTGCCAGCAGTCAACAGGGGGACAACTATGGCTACACCTTC
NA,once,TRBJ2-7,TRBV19,CASSPGGVSEQYF,TGTGCCAGTAGTCCAGGAGGGGTTTCCGAGCAGTACTTC
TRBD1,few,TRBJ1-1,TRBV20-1,CSARLTGGNTEAFF,TGCAGTGCTAGGCTGACAGGGGGGAACACTGAAGCTTTCTTT
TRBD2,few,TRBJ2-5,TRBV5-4,CASRQTSGIPPGETQYF,TGTGCCAGCCGACAGACTAGCGGGATACCGCCGGGGGAGACCCAGTACTTC
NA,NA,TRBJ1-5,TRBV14,CASSQEDQPQHF,TGTGCCAGCAGCCAAGAAGATCAGCCCCAGCATTTT
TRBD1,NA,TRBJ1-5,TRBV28,CASSLLRLSGTENQPQHF,TGTGCCAGCAGTTTACTACGTTTATCGGGGACAGAGAATCAGCCCCAGCATTTT
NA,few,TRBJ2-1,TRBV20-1,CSAENNRIEQFF,TGCAGTGCTGAAAACAACAGGATTGAGCAGTTCTTC
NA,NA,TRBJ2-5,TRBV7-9,CASRPGRSLLQETQYF,TGTGCCAGCAGGCCTGGACGATCATTACTACAGGAGACCCAGTACTTC
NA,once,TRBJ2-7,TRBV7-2,CASSLIWEASYEQYF,TGTGCCAGCAGCTTAATCTGGGAGGCCTCCTACGAGCAGTACTTC
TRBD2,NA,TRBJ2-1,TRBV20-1,CSARADPGTSSYNEQFF,TGCAGTGCTAGGGCGGATCCCGGGACTAGCAGCTACAATGAGCAGTTCTTC
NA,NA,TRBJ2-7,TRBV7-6,CASSSWPGGTGITYEQYF,TGTGCCAGCAGCTCATGGCCCGGGGGCACTGGAATTACCTACGAGCAGTACTTC
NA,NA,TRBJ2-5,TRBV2,CASSEDPRETQYF,TGTGCCAGCAGTGAAGATCCCCGGGAGACCCAGTACTTC
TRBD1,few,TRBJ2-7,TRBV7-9,CASRSGDRSYEQYF,TGTGCCAGCAGATCTGGGGACAGATCCTACGAGCAGTACTTC
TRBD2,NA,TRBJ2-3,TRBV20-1,CSARSTREGGTDTQYF,TGCAGTGCTAGGAGTACCCGGGAGGGGGGCACAGATACGCAGTATTTT
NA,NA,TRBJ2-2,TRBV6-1,CASSRGTGELFF,TGTGCCAGCAGTCGGGGCACCGGGGAGCTGTTTTTT
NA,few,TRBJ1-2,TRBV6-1,CAGGRSGYTF,TGTGCCGGCGGAAGGAGTGGCTACACCTTC
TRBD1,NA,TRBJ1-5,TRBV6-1,CASSTGVLGNQPQHF,TGTGCCAGCAGCACAGGGGTATTAGGGAATCAGCCCCAGCATTTT
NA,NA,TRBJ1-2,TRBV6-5,CASSYSRTVLYGYTF,TGTGCCAGCAGTTACTCGAGGACAGTCCTCTATGGCTACACCTTC